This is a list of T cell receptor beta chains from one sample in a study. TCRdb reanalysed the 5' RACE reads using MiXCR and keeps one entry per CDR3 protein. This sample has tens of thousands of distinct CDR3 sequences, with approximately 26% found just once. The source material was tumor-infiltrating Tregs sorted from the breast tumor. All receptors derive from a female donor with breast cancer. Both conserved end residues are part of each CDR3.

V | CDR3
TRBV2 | CASSSFGSGYTF
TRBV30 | CAWNRGALQETQYF
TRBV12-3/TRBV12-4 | CASIRGQVGEQYF
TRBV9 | CASSVLGQGNYEQFF
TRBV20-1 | CSAKTGLAAHNEQFF
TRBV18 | CASSPGGAEAFF
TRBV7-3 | CASSLEGRAVSGETQYF
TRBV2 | CASRGLGNTEELFF
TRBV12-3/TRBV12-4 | CASSHRNTEAFF
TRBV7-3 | CASSPSVRETQYF
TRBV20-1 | CSARVRANTEAFF
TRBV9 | CASSVGTGMNTEAFF
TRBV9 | CASSVDGAHNSPLHF
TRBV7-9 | CASTPGLAYHNEQFF
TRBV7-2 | CASSSQGLGTEAFF
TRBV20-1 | CGASPPTGKGEQYF
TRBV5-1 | CASSRTEPNTGELFF
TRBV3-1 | CASSRRTENTEAFF
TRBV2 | CASKVGLDTEAFF
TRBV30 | CAWSKGGPGNTIYF
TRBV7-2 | CASSSTPPDRGGYGYTF
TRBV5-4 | CASSLGLVSTDTQYF
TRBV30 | CAWSALAGPYEQYF
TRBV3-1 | CASASGGSGANVLTF
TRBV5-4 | CASSLDRNQPQHF
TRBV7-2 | CASSRWTSATDTQYF
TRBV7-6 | CAGSATNRGENIQYF
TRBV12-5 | CASGLTGFGRMNTEAFF
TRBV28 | CASSTVSVGSGNEQFF
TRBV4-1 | CASSHNNMNTEAFF
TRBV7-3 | CASSPSGGTEAFF
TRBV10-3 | CASSGDITYEQYF
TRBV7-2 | CASSFRLQGEQYF
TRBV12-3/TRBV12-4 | CASSLYPGSNQPQHF
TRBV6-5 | CASSPPGGRSPEQYF
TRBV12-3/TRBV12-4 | CASRGLAGSSTDTQYF
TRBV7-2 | CASSLPGTPNEQFF
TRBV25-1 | CASSERGLAGFQETQYF
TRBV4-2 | CASSVLAGVGNEQFF
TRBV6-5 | CASNFRGEAFF
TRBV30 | CAWSMYDGWNEQFF